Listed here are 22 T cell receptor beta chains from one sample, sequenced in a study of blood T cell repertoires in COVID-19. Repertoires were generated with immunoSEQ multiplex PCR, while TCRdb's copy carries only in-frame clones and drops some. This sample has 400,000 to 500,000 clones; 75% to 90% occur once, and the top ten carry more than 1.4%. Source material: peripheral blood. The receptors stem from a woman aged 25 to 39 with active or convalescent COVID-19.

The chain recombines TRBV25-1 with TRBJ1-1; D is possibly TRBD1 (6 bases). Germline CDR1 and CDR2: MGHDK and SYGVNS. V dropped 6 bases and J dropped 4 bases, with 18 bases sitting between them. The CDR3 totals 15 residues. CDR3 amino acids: CASSSRGGASTEAFF. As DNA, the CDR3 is TGTGCCAGCAGCTCCAGAGGGGGGGCGAGCACTGAAGCTTTCTTT.

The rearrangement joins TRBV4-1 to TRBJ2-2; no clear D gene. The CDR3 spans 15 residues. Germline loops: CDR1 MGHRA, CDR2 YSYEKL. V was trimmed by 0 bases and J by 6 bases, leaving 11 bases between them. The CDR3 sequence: CASSQDSGASGELFF. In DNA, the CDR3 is TGCGCCAGCAGCCAAGATAGTGGAGCTTCCGGGGAGCTGTTTTTT.

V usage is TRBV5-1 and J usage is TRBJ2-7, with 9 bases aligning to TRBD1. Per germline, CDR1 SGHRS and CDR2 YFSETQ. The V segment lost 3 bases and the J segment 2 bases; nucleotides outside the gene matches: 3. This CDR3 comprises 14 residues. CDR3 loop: CASSSGTGTYEQYF. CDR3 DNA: TGCGCCAGCAGCTCTGGGACAGGGACCTACGAGCAGTACTTC.

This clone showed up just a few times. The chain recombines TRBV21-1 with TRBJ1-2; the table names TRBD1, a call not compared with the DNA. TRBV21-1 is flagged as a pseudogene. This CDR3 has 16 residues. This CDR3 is CASNPGTGPTNYGYTF. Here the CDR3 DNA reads TGTGCCAGCAACCCGGGGACAGGGCCAACTAACTATGGCTACACCTTC.

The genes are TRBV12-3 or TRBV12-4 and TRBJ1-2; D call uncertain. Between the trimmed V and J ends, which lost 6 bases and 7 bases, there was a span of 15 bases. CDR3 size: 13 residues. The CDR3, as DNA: TGTGCCAGCAGCCCGAGGGCGGGTGTTGGCTACACCTTC. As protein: CASSPRAGVGYTF.

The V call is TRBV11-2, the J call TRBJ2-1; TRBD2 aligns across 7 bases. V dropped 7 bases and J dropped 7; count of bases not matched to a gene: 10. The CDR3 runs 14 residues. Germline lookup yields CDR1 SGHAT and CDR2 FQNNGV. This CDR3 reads CASNQPGLHNEQFF. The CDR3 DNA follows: TGTGCCAGCAACCAACCGGGACTACATAATGAGCAGTTCTTC.

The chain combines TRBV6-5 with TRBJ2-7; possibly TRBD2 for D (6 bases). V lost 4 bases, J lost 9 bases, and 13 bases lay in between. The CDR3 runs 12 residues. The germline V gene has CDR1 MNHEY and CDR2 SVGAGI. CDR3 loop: CASSSRGGLQYF. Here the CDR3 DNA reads TGTGCCAGCAGTTCCCGAGGAGGGCTGCAGTACTTC.

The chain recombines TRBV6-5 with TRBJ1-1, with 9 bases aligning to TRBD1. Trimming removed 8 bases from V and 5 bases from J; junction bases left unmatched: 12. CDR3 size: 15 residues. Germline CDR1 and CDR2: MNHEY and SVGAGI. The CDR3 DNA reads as TGTGCCAGCGTGTTCATCGGGACAGGGCTAACTGAAGCTTTCTTT. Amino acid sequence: CASVFIGTGLTEAFF.

The DNA for the CDR3 is TGTGCCAGCGACGGGGCTAGGGGGCAAGAGACCCAGTACTTC. This translates into CASDGARGQETQYF. This chain uses TRBV2 with TRBJ2-5, with D perhaps matching TRBD1 (6 bases). V lost 8 bases, J lost 2 bases, and 15 bases lay in between. The CDR3 is 14 amino acids. Germline CDR1 reads SNHLY; CDR2 reads FYNNEI.

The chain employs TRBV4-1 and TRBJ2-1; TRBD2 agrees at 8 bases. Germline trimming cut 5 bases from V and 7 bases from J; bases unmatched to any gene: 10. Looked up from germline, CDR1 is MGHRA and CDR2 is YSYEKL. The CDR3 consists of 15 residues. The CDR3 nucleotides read TGCGCCAGCAGCAGACTAAGCGGGGGTGGGAATGAGCAGTTCTTC. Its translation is CASSRLSGGGNEQFF.

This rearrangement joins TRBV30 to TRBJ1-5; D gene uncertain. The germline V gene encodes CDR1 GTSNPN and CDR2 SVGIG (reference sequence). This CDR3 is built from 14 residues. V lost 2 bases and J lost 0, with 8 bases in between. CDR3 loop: CAWSKQTSNQPQHF. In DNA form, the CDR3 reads TGTGCCTGGAGTAAACAGACTAGCAATCAGCCCCAGCATTTT.

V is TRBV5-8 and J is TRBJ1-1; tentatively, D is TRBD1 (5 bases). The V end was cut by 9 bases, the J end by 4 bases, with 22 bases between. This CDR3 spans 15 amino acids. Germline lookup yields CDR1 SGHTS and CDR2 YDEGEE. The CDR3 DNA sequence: TGTGCCACCGACGGGGGTACCACGCTGGGCACTGAAGCTTTCTTT. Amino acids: CATDGGTTLGTEAFF.

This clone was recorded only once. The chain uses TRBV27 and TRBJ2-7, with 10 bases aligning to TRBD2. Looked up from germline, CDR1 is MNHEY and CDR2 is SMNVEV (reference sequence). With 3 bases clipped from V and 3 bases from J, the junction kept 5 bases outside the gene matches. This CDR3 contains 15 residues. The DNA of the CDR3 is TGTGCCAGCAGTTTTTCCCTAGCGGGAGTCTACGAGCAGTACTTC. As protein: CASSFSLAGVYEQYF.

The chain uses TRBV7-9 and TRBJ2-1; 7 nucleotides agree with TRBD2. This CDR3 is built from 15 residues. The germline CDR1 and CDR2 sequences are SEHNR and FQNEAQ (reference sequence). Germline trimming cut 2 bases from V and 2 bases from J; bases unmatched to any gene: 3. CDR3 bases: TGTGCCAGCAGCTTATCGCGGGAGCCCTACAATGAGCAGTTCTTC. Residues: CASSLSREPYNEQFF.

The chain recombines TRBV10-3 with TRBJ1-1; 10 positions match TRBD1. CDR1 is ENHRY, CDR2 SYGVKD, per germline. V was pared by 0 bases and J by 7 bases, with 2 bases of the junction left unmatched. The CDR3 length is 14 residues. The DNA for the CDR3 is TGTGCCATCAGTGAGTCGACAGGGGGCCATGAAGCTTTCTTT. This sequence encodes CAISESTGGHEAFF.

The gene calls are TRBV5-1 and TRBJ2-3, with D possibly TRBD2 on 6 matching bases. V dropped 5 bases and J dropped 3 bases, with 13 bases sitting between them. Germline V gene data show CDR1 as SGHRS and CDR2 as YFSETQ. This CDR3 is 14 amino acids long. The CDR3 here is CASRPGEVTDTQYF. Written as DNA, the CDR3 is TGCGCCAGCAGACCCGGGGAGGTGACAGATACGCAGTATTTT. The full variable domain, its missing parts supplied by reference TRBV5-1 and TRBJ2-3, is KAGVTQTPRYLIKTRGQQVTLSCSPISGHRSVSWYQQTPGQGLQFLFEYFSETQRNKGNFPGRFSGRQFSNSRSEMNVSTLELGDSALYLCASRPGEVTDTQYFGPGTRLTVL.

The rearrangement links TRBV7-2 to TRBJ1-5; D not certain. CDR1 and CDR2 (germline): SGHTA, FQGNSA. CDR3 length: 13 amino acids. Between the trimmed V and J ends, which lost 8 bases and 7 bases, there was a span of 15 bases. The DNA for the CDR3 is TGTGCCAGCGGTCCTAGAAACGTGCAGCCCCAGCATTTT. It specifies CASGPRNVQPQHF.

The CDR3 coding sequence is TGTGCCAGCAGCCTAAGAGACAGGGCCTACACCTTC. This gives the protein CASSLRDRAYTF. This rearrangement joins TRBV3-1 (or the pseudogene TRBV3-2) to TRBJ1-2; TRBD1 agrees at 7 bases. The germline V gene has CDR1 LGHDT and CDR2 YNNKEL (reference sequence). This CDR3 has 12 residues. Unmatched junction bases numbered 6, after V lost 4 bases and J lost 10 bases.

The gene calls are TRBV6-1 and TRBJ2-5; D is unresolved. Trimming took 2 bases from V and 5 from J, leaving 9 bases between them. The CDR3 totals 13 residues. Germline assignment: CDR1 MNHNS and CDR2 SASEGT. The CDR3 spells CASSEIWSETQYF. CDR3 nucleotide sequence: TGTGCCAGCAGTGAAATCTGGAGTGAGACCCAGTACTTC.

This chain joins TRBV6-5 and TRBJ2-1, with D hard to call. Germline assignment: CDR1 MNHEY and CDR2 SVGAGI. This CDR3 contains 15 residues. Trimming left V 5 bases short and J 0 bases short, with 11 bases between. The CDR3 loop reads CASSPEQSSYNEQFF. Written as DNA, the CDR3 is TGTGCCAGCAGTCCGGAACAGAGCTCCTACAATGAGCAGTTCTTC.

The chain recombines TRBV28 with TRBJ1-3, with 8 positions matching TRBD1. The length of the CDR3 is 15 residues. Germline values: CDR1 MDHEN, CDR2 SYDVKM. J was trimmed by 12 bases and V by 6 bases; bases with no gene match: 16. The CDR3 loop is CASSLPDRGSSGIYF. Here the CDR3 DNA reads TGTGCCAGCAGCCTCCCTGACAGGGGAAGCAGCGGCATATATTTT.

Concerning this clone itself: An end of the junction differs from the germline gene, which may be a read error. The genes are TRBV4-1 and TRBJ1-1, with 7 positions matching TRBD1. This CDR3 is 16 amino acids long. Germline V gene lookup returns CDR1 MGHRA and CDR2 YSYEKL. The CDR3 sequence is CASRQEPGDRNTEAFF. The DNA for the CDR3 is TGCGCCAGCAGGCAAGAACCGGGGGACAGGAACACTGAAGCTTTCTTT.